This TCR beta chain comes out of a study of blood T cells in healthy people across ages. A sample-barcoded 5' primer and a J-beta primer mix were used in a second PCR of roughly 7 to 11 cycles. Each cDNA molecule was tagged by a template-switch adaptor that had 12 random nucleotides. Each CDR3 protein gets one entry after TCRdb re-called the 5' RACE reads with MiXCR. Of almost 1 million distinct CDR3 sequences in the sample, roughly 51% were seen once. Every sample gave at least 5 micrograms of total RNA when it was extracted. This clonotype showed up just once. CDR1 and CDR2 (germline): MGHRA, YSYEKL. The CDR3 spans 18 residues. Losses at the gene ends were 0 bases for V and 7 bases for J; bases not matched to a gene: 13.

The sample comprised blood. The clonotype was recovered from a woman in her sixties in good health. This rearrangement joins TRBV4-1 to TRBJ2-7; the match to TRBD2 covers 12 bases. CDR3 in DNA: TGCGCCAGCAGCCAAGATCCTAAGACTAGCGGGAGTGGAAGGGAGCAGTACTTC. Protein sequence: CASSQDPKTSGSGREQYF.